This T cell receptor beta chain was sequenced in a study of blood T cell repertoires in COVID-19. Produced via immunoSEQ multiplex PCR; TCRdb's table is partial and in-frame only. The table records 90,000 or so clones, more than 65% of them present only once. Sample: peripheral blood. The source is an elderly man with active or convalescent COVID-19.

CDR3 region: CASSNLQVYNSPLHF. DNA for the CDR3: TGTGCCAGTAGTAATTTGCAGGTTTACAATTCACCCCTCCACTTT. The chain combines TRBV19 with TRBJ1-6; D gene uncertain. The germline CDR1 and CDR2 sequences are LNHDA and SQIVND (reference sequence). The CDR3 is 15 amino acids. V lost 4 bases, J lost 7 bases, and 14 bases lay in between.